This T cell receptor (beta chain) derives from a study of cytomegalovirus exposure and HLA in healthy donors. General study points: The sole available immune exposure information was CMV serostatus. Looking again later, the authors saw that most CMV-associated TCR beta chains seemed HLA-restricted. Approximately 18,000 TCR beta sequences were associated with HLA alleles at 0.05 false discovery rate in a later analysis. Highest at DRB1 and lowest at HLA-C, TCR association rates differed among HLA loci in a later analysis.

This clone was observed a few times. Its target is not known. Germline is not matched at one junction end, which may reflect a read error. Researchers ran the PCR with 60 Vbeta and 13 Jbeta primers. Profiled with immunoSEQ multiplex PCR; TCRdb holds only in-frame clones, not every one. The table records 150,000 or so clones, around two thirds of them present only once. The CDR3 has 16 residues. Germline CDR1 and CDR2: SEHNR and FQNEAQ (reference sequence). Sequencing was carried out using PBMCs. This TCR came from a man in his thirties or forties in good health and CMV-seropositive. The chain has TRBV7-9 and TRBJ2-1; D is possibly TRBD2 (5 bases). In DNA form, the CDR3 reads TGTTCCAGCAGCCCTCAAGTGGGAGTCTACTACAATGAGCAGTTCTTC. Translated, it gives CSSSPQVGVYYNEQFF. Full variable domain (remainder filled in from reference TRBV7-9 and TRBJ2-1): DTGVSQNPRHKITKRGQNVTFRCDPISEHNRLYWYRQTLGQGPEFLTYFQNEAQLEKSRLLSDRFSAERPKGSFSTLEIQRTEQGDSAMYLCSSSPQVGVYYNEQFFGPGTRLTVL.